This TCR beta chain emerged from a study of metastatic and nonmetastatic thyroid tumors. Turning to the study itself: The authors compared repertoires across blood and tumor or nodule tissue from malignant and benign thyroid patients.

There are a few counts of this clone. TCRdb re-processed the PCR reads through MiXCR. The table lists almost 70,000 clones, 14% of them singletons. Germline-derived CDR1 and CDR2 are DFQATT and SNEGSKA (reference sequence). The CDR3 contains 14 residues. The ends were cut back, 3 bases at V and 10 bases at J, with 18 bases in the middle. Thyroid surgery was performed in patients who had received no treatment beforehand. Sequenced sample: blood. The sequence came from a male donor with papillary thyroid cancer or a benign thyroid nodule (not recorded which). Some clones in this sample may be carry-over from other donors' samples. The chain employs TRBV20-1 and TRBJ2-2; perhaps TRBD1 as D (9 bases). The DNA of the CDR3 is TGCAGTGCTAGTTTCGGGGGGGACAGGGTGGAGCTGTTTTTT. Protein product: CSASFGGDRVELFF.